This T cell receptor (beta chain) originates from a study of blood T cell repertoires in COVID-19. The wider study: COVID-19 samples from acute and convalescent phases originated in the United States, Italy and Spain.

The trim removed 0 bases at V and 4 bases at J, leaving 1 base unmatched. This CDR3 region has 14 residues. Germline V gene sequence: CDR1 SGDLS, CDR2 YYNGEE. Using immunoSEQ multiplex PCR, the repertoire was profiled, and TCRdb retains in-frame clones only, with some absent. The sample holds more than 110,000 clones, roughly 80% seen once. Source material: peripheral blood. The chain has TRBV9 and TRBJ2-3; the match to TRBD2 covers 8 bases. The TCR was taken from an older woman with acute or convalescent COVID-19. CDR3 amino acids: CASSVAGGPDTQYF. CDR3 sequence (DNA): TGTGCCAGCAGCGTAGCGGGAGGGCCAGATACGCAGTATTTT.